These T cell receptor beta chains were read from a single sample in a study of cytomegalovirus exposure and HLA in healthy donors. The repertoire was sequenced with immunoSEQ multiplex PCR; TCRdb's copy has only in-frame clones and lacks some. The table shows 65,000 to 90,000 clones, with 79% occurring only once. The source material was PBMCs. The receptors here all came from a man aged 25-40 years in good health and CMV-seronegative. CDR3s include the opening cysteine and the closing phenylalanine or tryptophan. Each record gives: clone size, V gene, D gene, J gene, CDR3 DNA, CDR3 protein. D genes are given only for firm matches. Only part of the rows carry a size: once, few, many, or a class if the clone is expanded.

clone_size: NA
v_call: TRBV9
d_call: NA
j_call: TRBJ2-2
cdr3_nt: TGTGCCAGCAACAAAGAGAGGTCGAACACCGGGGAGCTGTTTTTT
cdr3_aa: CASNKERSNTGELFF

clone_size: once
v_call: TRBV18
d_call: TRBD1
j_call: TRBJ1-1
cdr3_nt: TGTGCCAGCTCACCCCAGGACAGGGGAGCCCCGGGGTACATTGAAGCTTTCTTT
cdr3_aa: CASSPQDRGAPGYIEAFF

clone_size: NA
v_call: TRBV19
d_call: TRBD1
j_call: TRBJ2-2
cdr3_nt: TGTGCCAGTAGTCAGGGACAGATCACCGGGGAGCTGTTTTTT
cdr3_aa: CASSQGQITGELFF

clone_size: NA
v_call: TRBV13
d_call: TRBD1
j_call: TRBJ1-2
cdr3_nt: TGTGCCAGCACCATAACGACAGGGCCCCCACCTCACTATGGCTACACCTTC
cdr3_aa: CASTITTGPPPHYGYTF

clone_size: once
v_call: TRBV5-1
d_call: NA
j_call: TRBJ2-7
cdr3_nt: TGCGCCAGCAGCTTGGAGGGGTCTAACAAGGACGAGCAGTACTTC
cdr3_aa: CASSLEGSNKDEQYF

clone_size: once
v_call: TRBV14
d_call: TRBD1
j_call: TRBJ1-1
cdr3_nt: TGTGCCAGCAGCCAGACAGGGAGCGCTGAAGCTTTCTTT
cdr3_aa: CASSQTGSAEAFF

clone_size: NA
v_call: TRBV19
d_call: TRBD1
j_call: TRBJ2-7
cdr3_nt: TGTGCCACCCGCGCCGAGGGGGCCTCTGACGAGCAGTACTTC
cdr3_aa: CATRAEGASDEQYF

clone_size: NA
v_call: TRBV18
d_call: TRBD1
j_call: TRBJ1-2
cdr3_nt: TGTGCCAGCTCACTTTCAGACAGGGGTGGCTACACCTTC
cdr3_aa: CASSLSDRGGYTF

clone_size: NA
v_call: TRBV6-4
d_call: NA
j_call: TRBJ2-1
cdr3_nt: TGTGCCAGCAAATCAGGCTTGGGGGCCCAGGAGCAGTTCTTC
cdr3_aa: CASKSGLGAQEQFF

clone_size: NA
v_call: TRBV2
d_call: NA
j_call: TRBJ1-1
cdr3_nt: TGTGCCAGCAGTGAAAACGGAGCCGGGATTGAAGCTTTCTTT
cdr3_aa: CASSENGAGIEAFF

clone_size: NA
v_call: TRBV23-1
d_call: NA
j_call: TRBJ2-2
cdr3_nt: TGCGCCAGCAGTCGGGTTAGCTGGAACACCGGGGAGCTGTTTTTT
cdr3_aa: CASSRVSWNTGELFF

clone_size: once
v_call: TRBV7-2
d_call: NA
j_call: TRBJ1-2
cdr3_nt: TGTGCCAGCAGCTCCAACAGCGGCGGCTACACCTTC
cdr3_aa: CASSSNSGGYTF

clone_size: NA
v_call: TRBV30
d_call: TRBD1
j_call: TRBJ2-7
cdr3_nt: TGTGCCTGGAGTGTACAGGGGGAAGGGCAGTACTTC
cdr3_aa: CAWSVQGEGQYF

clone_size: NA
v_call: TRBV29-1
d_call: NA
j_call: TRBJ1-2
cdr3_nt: TGCAGCGTTGGGGCAGGCCATGGCTACACCTTC
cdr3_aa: CSVGAGHGYTF

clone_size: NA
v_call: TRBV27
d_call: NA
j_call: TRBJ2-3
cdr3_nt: TGTGCCAGCAGCCAAAAGGCGTGGGGGGGGCCAAATACGCAGTATTTT
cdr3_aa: CASSQKAWGGPNTQYF

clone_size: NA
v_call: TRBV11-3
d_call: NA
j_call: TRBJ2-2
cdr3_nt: TGTGCCAGCAGCCTCGGGGGTGGCGAACCCGGGGAGCTGTTTTTT
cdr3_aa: CASSLGGGEPGELFF

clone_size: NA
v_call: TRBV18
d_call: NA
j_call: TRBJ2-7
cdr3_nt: TGTGCCAGCTCACAGGCTACGGGTCTAGAATCCTACGAGCAGTACTTC
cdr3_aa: CASSQATGLESYEQYF

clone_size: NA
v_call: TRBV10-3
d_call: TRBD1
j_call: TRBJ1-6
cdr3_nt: TGTGCCATCAGTTCTAGACAGGGGGATAATAATTCACCCCTCCACTTT
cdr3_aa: CAISSRQGDNNSPLHF

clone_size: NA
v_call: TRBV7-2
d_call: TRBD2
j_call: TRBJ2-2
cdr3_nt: TGTGCCAGCAGCTTAGCCGCTAGCGGGGCGGGCGGGGAGCTGTTTTTT
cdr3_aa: CASSLAASGAGGELFF

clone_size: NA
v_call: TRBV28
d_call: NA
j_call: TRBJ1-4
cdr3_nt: TGTGCCAGCAGTAAACAACACGAAAAACTGTTTTTT
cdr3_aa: CASSKQHEKLFF

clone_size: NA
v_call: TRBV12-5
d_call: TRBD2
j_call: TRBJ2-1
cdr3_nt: TGTGCTAGTGGTGCTACTAGCGGGGGCAATGAGCAGTTCTTC
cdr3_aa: CASGATSGGNEQFF

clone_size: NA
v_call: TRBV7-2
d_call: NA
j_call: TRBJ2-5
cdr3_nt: TGTGCCAGCAGCTTAGGAAACCAGAGGCAAGAGACCCAGTACTTC
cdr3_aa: CASSLGNQRQETQYF

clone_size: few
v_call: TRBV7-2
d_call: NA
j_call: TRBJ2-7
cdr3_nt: TGTGCCAGCAGCGATAGCGGTAAACAGCAGTACTTC
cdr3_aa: CASSDSGKQQYF

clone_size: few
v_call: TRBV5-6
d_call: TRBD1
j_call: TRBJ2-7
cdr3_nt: TGTGCCAGCAGCTACCGAGAAACAGGGGCCAACGAGCAGTACTTC
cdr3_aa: CASSYRETGANEQYF

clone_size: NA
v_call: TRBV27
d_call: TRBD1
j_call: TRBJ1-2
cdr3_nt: TGTGCCAGCAGGCTCGGACAGGGGGCTACCTATGGCTACACCTTC
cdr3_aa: CASRLGQGATYGYTF

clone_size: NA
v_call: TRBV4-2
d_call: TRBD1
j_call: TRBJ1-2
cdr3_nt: TGTGCCAGCAGCCAATATAAGGGGGCAGATGGCTACACCTTC
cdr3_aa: CASSQYKGADGYTF

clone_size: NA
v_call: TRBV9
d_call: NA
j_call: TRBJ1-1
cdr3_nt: TGTGCCAGCAGCGTAGGGTGGGCGAACACTGAAGCTTTCTTT
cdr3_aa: CASSVGWANTEAFF

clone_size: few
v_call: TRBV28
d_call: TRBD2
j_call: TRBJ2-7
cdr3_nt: TGTGCCAGCAGCCCGGGGGGGCCCCACGAGCAGTACTTC
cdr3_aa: CASSPGGPHEQYF

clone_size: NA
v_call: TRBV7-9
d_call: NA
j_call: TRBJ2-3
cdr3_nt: TGTTCCAGCAGCTTAGGGGAACTGGGGGGGCACACAGATACGCAGTATTTT
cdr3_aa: CSSSLGELGGHTDTQYF

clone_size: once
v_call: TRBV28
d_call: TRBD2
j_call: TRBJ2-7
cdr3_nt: TGTGCCAGCAGTTTAACACGACTAGCGGGATTCGAGCAGTACTTC
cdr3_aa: CASSLTRLAGFEQYF

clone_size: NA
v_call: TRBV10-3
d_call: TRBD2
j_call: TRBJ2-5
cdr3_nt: TGTGCCATCAGCCCGGGACTAGCGGGGATGGGGGAGACCCAGTACTTC
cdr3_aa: CAISPGLAGMGETQYF

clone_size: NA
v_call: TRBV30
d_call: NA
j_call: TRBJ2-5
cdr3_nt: TGTGCCTGGGAGGAAACCCCCGGAGAGACCCAGTACTTC
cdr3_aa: CAWEETPGETQYF

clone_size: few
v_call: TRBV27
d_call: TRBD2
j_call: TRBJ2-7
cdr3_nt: TGTGCCAGCAGTTTAGCGGGAGATCACGAGCAGTACTTC
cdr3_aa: CASSLAGDHEQYF

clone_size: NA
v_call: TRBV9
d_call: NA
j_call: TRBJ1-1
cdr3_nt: TGTGCCAGCAGCCGCGGCGGGGGCGGTAACACTGAAGCTTTCTTT
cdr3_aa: CASSRGGGGNTEAFF

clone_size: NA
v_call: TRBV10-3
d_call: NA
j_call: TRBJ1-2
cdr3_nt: TGTGCCATCAGTGAGGGGGTAAGACAGGCCGCGGGCTACACCTTC
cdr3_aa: CAISEGVRQAAGYTF

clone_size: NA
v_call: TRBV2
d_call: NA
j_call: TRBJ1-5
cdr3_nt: TGTGCCAGCGGGGGGGTACGGAATCAGCCCCAGCATTTT
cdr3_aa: CASGGVRNQPQHF

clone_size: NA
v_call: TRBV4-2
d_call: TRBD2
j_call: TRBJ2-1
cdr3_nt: TGTGCCAGCAGCCGCCCAGTAGCGGGAGGGCGGAGTGAGCAGTTCTTC
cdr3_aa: CASSRPVAGGRSEQFF

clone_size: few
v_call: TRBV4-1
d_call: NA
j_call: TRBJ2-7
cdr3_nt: TGCGCCAGCAGCCAGATGGAGGGATGGTACGAGCAGTACTTC
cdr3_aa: CASSQMEGWYEQYF

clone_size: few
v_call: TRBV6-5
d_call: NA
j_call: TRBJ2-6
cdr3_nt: TGTGCCAGCTCGCGTCCCGGGGCCAACGTCCTGACTTTC
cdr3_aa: CASSRPGANVLTF

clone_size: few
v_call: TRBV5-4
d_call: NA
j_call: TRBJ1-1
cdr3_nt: TGTGCCAGCAGCTTTCCTAACAGGGTGGAAACTGAAGCTTTCTTT
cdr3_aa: CASSFPNRVETEAFF

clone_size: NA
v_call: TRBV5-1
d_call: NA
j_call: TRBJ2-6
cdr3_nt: TGCGCCAGCAGCTTGGAGTTAAACGGGCTAATAGCGTCTGGGGCCAACGTCCTGACTTTC
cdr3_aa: CASSLELNGLIASGANVLTF

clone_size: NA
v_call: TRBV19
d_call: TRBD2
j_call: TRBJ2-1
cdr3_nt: TGTGCCAGTAGTATGAGACTAGCGGGTGGAAACAATGAGCAGTTCTTC
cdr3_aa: CASSMRLAGGNNEQFF

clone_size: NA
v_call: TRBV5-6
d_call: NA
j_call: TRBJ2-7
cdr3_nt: TGTGCCAGCAGCCGCAGAATAGACGGCGCAGGAGGGATAGGGAACGAGCAGTACTTC
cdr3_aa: CASSRRIDGAGGIGNEQYF

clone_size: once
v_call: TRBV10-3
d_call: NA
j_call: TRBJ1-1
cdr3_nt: TGTGCCATCAGTGAGTCGGAGGGGTACACTGAAGCTTTCTTT
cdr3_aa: CAISESEGYTEAFF

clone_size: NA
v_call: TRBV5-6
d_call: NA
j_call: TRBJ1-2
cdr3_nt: TGTGCCAGCAGGCGTTTCGGGTACGGCTACACCTTC
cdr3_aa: CASRRFGYGYTF

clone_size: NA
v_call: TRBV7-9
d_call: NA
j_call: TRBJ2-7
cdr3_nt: TGTGCCAGCAGCTCCCCAGGGAAGGCCTACGAGCAGTACTTC
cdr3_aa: CASSSPGKAYEQYF

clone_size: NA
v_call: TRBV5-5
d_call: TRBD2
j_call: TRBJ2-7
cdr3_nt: TGTGCCAGCAGCCCCGGGACTATCTACGAGCAGTACTTC
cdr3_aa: CASSPGTIYEQYF

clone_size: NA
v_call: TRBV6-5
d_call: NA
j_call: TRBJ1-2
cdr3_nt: TGTGCCAGCAGTCCCGGGACTCGTGGCTACACCTTC
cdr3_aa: CASSPGTRGYTF

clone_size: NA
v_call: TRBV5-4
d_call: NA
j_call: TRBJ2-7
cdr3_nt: TGTGCCAGCAGCTTGATGGCAGACTACGAGCAGTACTTC
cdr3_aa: CASSLMADYEQYF

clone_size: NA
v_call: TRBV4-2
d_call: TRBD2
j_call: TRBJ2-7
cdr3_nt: TGTGCCAGCAGCCAGGGACTAGCGGGATCCTACGAGCAGTACTTC
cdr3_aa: CASSQGLAGSYEQYF

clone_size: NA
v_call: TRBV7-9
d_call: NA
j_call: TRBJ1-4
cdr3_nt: TGTGCCAGCAGCTTAGATAGTATGACAGAAGATAATGAAAAACTGTTTTTT
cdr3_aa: CASSLDSMTEDNEKLFF

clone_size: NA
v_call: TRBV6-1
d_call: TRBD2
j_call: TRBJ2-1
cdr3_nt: TGTGCCAGCAGACTAGCGGGGGATTATGAGCAGTTCTTC
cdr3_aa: CASRLAGDYEQFF

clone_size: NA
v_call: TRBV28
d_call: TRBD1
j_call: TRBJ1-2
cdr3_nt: TGTGCCAGCAGGGGACAGGGGAGGAATGGCTACACCTTC
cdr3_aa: CASRGQGRNGYTF